The 19 T cell receptor beta chains below all came from one sample that was sequenced in a study of T cells after posttransplantation cyclophosphamide. Measured with immunoSEQ multiplex PCR; TCRdb has only the in-frame clones, and not every one. The data contain 25,000 or so clones, approximately 85% of them singletons. Sequenced sample: PBMCs. Receptors originate from a woman in her fifties or sixties with a blood cancer, CMV-positive, and with a related stem cell donor.

The V and J genes are TRBV5-4 and TRBJ1-2; D remains unclear. Germline V CDR1 and CDR2: SGHNT, YYREEE (reference sequence). The ends were cut back, 4 bases at V and 2 bases at J, with 6 bases in the middle. This CDR3 spans 12 amino acids. CDR3 loop: CASSPSNYGYTF. Here the CDR3 DNA reads TGTGCCAGCAGCCCCTCCAACTATGGCTACACCTTC.

This clone was recorded only once. The junction and the germline gene differ at one end; a read error may be behind it. The identical CDR3 is also encoded by other nucleotide sequences in the sample. This sequence joins TRBV14 and TRBJ2-7; a weak D match, TRBD1 (5 bases). The CDR3 spans 15 residues. CDR1 is SGHDN and CDR2 is FVKESK in the germline V gene. The CDR3 sequence is CASSQEQVDSYEQYF. CDR3 in DNA: TGTGCCAGCAGCCAAGAACAGGTTGACTCCTACGAGCAGTATTTC. Using reference TRBV14 and TRBJ2-7 for the parts outside the CDR3, the full variable domain is EAGVTQFPSHSVIEKGQTVTLRCDPISGHDNLYWYRRVMGKEIKFLLHFVKESKQDESGMPNNRFLAERTGGTYSTLKVQPAELEDSGVYFCASSQEQVDSYEQYFGPGTRLTVT.

V and J are TRBV11-2 and TRBJ2-7; 7 nucleotides line up with TRBD2. Germline-derived CDR1 and CDR2 are SGHAT and FQNNGV. This CDR3 is built from 17 residues. V gave up 6 bases and J gave up 4 bases; unmatched junction bases: 18. The CDR3 loop is CASRLNFGGSAPYEQYF. Written as DNA, the CDR3 is TGTGCCAGCAGACTCAATTTCGGCGGGAGCGCCCCTTACGAGCAGTACTTC. The full variable domain, in which reference TRBV11-2 and TRBJ2-7 provide the parts outside the CDR3, is EAGVAQSPRYKIIEKRQSVAFWCNPISGHATLYWYQQILGQGPKLLIQFQNNGVVDDSQLPKDRFSAERLKGVDSTLKIQPAKLEDSAVYLCASRLNFGGSAPYEQYFGPGTRLTVT.

The rearrangement links TRBV6-5 to TRBJ2-7, with a possible D match to TRBD2 (6 bases). This CDR3 region has 14 residues. The V gene's germline CDR1 is MNHEY and CDR2 SVGAGI. V was pared by 0 bases and J by 4 bases, with 10 bases between. Written as DNA, the CDR3 is TGTGCCAGCAGTTACTCGGGAGGCAGGTACGAGCAGTACTTC. Amino acid sequence: CASSYSGGRYEQYF.

The rearrangement uses TRBV5-1 and TRBJ2-3, with D possibly matching TRBD2 (6 bases). Germline V lookup: CDR1 SGHRS, CDR2 YFSETQ. V lost 2 bases and J lost 1, with 11 bases in between. This CDR3 contains 15 residues. The CDR3 sequence: CASSLGRWGTDTQYF. DNA for the CDR3: TGCGCCAGCAGCTTAGGGAGGTGGGGCACAGATACGCAGTATTTT.

The chain recombines TRBV30 with TRBJ1-5; TRBD1 is a possible D gene (6 bases). The length of the CDR3 is 13 residues. V lost 3 bases to trimming and J lost 7 bases, with 13 bases between them. CDR1 and CDR2 from the germline V gene are GTSNPN and SVGIG (reference sequence). CDR3 protein: CAWSSGTTQPQHF. DNA of the CDR3: TGTGCCTGGAGCTCGGGGACAACCCAGCCCCAGCATTTT.

This clone was detected only a few times. The chain couples TRBV7-9 to TRBJ1-1; 12 bases match TRBD1. Germline lookup yields CDR1 SEHNR and CDR2 FQNEAQ (reference sequence). The trim removed 6 bases at V and 9 bases at J, leaving 8 bases unmatched. The CDR3 totals 14 residues. The CDR3 DNA is TGTGCCAGCAGTCGAGGGGACAGGGGGCTTCAAGCTTTCTTT. Translating it yields CASSRGDRGLQAFF.

CDR3 sequence reads: CASSKSGRKKETQYF. The DNA for the CDR3 is TGTGCCAGCAGCAAGTCCGGGAGAAAGAAAGAGACCCAGTACTTC. This chain links TRBV14 with TRBJ2-5; D is perhaps TRBD2 (6 bases). The V and J ends lost 5 bases and 3 bases respectively, with 16 bases between them. The CDR3 length is 15 residues. CDR1 SGHDN and CDR2 FVKESK come from the germline V gene.

V and J are TRBV5-1 and TRBJ2-7, with 8 bases fitting TRBD2. After removal of 0 bases from V and 4 bases from J, the junction contained 6 bases not matched to a gene. CDR3 length: 15 amino acids. CDR1 SGHRS and CDR2 YFSETQ come from the germline V gene. CDR3 sequence: CASSLGRGAQYEQYF. In DNA, the CDR3 is TGCGCCAGCAGCTTGGGGCGGGGGGCGCAGTACGAGCAGTACTTC.

The chain employs TRBV6-6 and TRBJ2-7, with TRBD2 matching over 7 bases. The CDR3 consists of 14 residues. Per germline, CDR1 MNHNY and CDR2 SVGAGI (reference sequence). V trimming: 7 bases; J trimming: 6 bases; junction bases outside the gene matches: 12. The CDR3 here is CASTAHGLGREQYF. DNA of the CDR3: TGTGCCAGCACCGCACACGGACTAGGTCGCGAGCAGTACTTC.

The chain combines TRBV6-5 with TRBJ1-1, with D unresolved. CDR1 and CDR2 from the germline V gene are MNHEY and SVGAGI. Trimming took off 2 bases at V and 1 base at J, with 14 bases between the two ends. This CDR3 contains 16 residues. As DNA, the CDR3 is TGTGCCAGCAGTTACGGATTACGGGATTGGAACACTGAAGCTTTCTTT. Translating it yields CASSYGLRDWNTEAFF.

J is TRBJ2-3 and V is TRBV2; 8 bases line up with TRBD1. J was trimmed by 3 bases and V by 6 bases; bases with no gene match: 8. This CDR3 spans 15 amino acids. Per the germline V gene, CDR1 is SNHLY and CDR2 is FYNNEI. The CDR3 region has the DNA TGTGCCAGCAGGGGGACAGGTCGATGGACAGATACGCAGTATTTT. Translation: CASRGTGRWTDTQYF.

The chain combines TRBV29-1 with TRBJ2-7; tentative D call: TRBD1 (7 bases). With 8 bases removed from V and 3 bases from J, the gap between germline ends came to 23 bases. Germline values: CDR1 SQVTM, CDR2 ANQGSEA. The CDR3 runs 15 residues. In nucleotides, the CDR3 is TGCAGCCCGGCCCGACAGGGACTCCGAGGCTACGAGCAGTACTTC. It codes for CSPARQGLRGYEQYF.

The chain employs TRBV6-5 and TRBJ1-2, with TRBD1 as a possible D gene (6 bases). V lost 5 bases and J lost 2, with 15 bases in between. CDR1 MNHEY and CDR2 SVGAGI come from the germline V gene. CDR3 length: 15 residues. The CDR3 sequence: CASSKGGAGNYGYTF. The DNA for the CDR3 is TGTGCCAGCAGTAAAGGGGGGGCCGGGAACTATGGCTACACCTTC.

The V call is TRBV5-8, the J call TRBJ2-1, with 8 bases identical to TRBD1. V was clipped by 10 bases and J by 0 bases; unmatched bases: 9. The CDR3 is made up of 15 amino acids. Germline V gene lookup returns CDR1 SGHTS and CDR2 YDEGEE. The DNA of the CDR3 is TGTGCCGACAGGGGCGGGGCTAGCTCCTACAATGAGCAGTTCTTC. Translating gives CADRGGASSYNEQFF.

This sequence joins TRBV9 and TRBJ2-1; possibly TRBD2 for D (6 bases). Germline CDR1 reads SGDLS; CDR2 reads YYNGEE. This CDR3 spans 13 amino acids. With 4 bases removed from V and 9 bases from J, the gap between germline ends came to 14 bases. CDR3 loop: CASSPVLGGEQFF. CDR3 DNA sequence: TGTGCCAGCAGCCCGGTGTTGGGGGGTGAGCAGTTCTTC. Combining the CDR3 with reference TRBV9 and TRBJ2-1 gives the whole variable domain DSGVTQTPKHLITATGQRVTLRCSPRSGDLSVYWYQQSLDQGLQFLIQYYNGEERAKGNILERFSAQQFPDLHSELNLSSLELGDSALYFCASSPVLGGEQFFGPGTRLTVL.

A single count supports this clone. The V gene is TRBV5-4, the J gene TRBJ1-4, with 7 bases identical to TRBD1. The CDR3 extends over 14 amino acids. Germline-derived CDR1 and CDR2 are SGHNT and YYREEE (reference sequence). V shed 4 bases, J shed 4 bases, and the junction held 4 bases outside the gene matches. The chain's CDR3 is CASSTTGDNEKLFF. The CDR3 DNA follows: TGTGCCAGCAGCACTACAGGGGATAATGAAAAACTGTTTTTT.

The chain employs TRBV30 and TRBJ2-5; a possible D gene is TRBD2 (5 bases). This CDR3 spans 12 amino acids. CDR1 and CDR2 (germline): GTSNPN, SVGIG (reference sequence). V dropped 3 bases and J dropped 10 bases, with 15 bases sitting between them. CDR3 bases: TGTGCCTGGAGCACCTTCGTTCGGGACCAGTACTTC. Its protein is CAWSTFVRDQYF.

The chain uses TRBV5-8 and TRBJ2-3, with 11 bases matching TRBD2. The CDR3 length is 17 residues. Trimming took 1 base from V and 0 from J; bases not matched to a gene: 4. Per the germline V gene, CDR1 is SGHTS and CDR2 is YDEGEE. CDR3 bases: TGTGCCAGCAGCTTGCTAACTAGCGGGAGTAGCACAGATACGCAGTATTTT. It specifies CASSLLTSGSSTDTQYF.